This is a list of T cell receptor beta chains from one sample in a study of CD8 T cells in ankylosing spondylitis. TCRdb re-derived calls from the 5' RACE reads in MiXCR, one entry per CDR3 protein. This repertoire shows under 850,000 distinct CDR3 sequences, 15% to 20% found once; its top ten account for around 19%. Material: blood, either unsorted or a sorted T cell fraction (not recorded which). These receptors were collected from a male donor with ankylosing spondylitis. Each CDR3 is given with its conserved first and last residue. D genes are given only for firm matches. A row's size may be missing; if present it is once, few, many or a size class.

d_call clone_size j_call v_call cdr3_aa cdr3_nt
TRBD2 NA TRBJ2-3 TRBV20-1 CSAGLAGSTDTQYF TGCAGTGCCGGACTAGCGGGGAGCACAGATACGCAGTATTTT
NA few TRBJ1-6 TRBV5-1 CASSLEGSLPNSPLHF TGCGCCAGCAGCTTGGAGGGGAGCCTCCCTAATTCACCCCTCCACTTT
NA NA TRBJ2-6 TRBV6-5 CASSYRVSGANVLTF TGTGCCAGCAGTTACAGGGTCTCTGGGGCCAACGTCCTGACTTTC
TRBD2 few TRBJ2-1 TRBV4-1 CASSQDRGAGGLMNEQFF TGCGCCAGCAGCCAAGATCGGGGGGCGGGAGGACTTATGAATGAGCAGTTCTTC
NA NA TRBJ2-7 TRBV12-3/TRBV12-4 CASSYDRNSYEQYF TGTGCCAGCAGTTATGACCGAAATTCCTACGAGCAGTACTTC
NA few TRBJ2-3 TRBV28 CASTDRRTSTDTQYF TGTGCCAGCACCGACAGGAGAACTAGCACAGATACGCAGTATTTT
TRBD1 few TRBJ2-2 TRBV4-1 CASSQKRVNDRAPSNTGELFF TGCGCCAGCAGCCAAAAGAGGGTAAATGACAGGGCCCCTTCGAACACCGGGGAGCTGTTTTTT
NA NA TRBJ2-7 TRBV20-1 CSARDRQKSYEQYF TGCAGTGCTAGAGATAGGCAGAAGTCCTACGAGCAGTACTTC
NA few TRBJ1-1 TRBV27 CASWKGSKTEAFF TGTGCCAGCTGGAAGGGGTCGAAGACTGAAGCTTTCTTT
NA many TRBJ2-5 TRBV11-2 CASSRPLGGLEETQYF TGTGCCAGCAGCCGCCCTCTGGGGGGGCTCGAAGAGACCCAGTACTTC
TRBD2 many TRBJ2-1 TRBV12-3/TRBV12-4 CASRGSGRANEQFF TGTGCCAGCAGGGGTAGCGGGAGGGCCAATGAGCAGTTCTTC
TRBD1 few TRBJ2-1 TRBV27 CASSYRGPLNEQFF TGTGCCAGCAGTTACAGGGGGCCCCTCAATGAGCAGTTCTTC
NA NA TRBJ1-1 TRBV7-2 CASSNQQGSGSEAFF TGTGCCAGCAGCAACCAACAGGGTAGTGGGTCTGAAGCTTTCTTT
NA few TRBJ2-1 TRBV7-8 CASSPGGTLSYNEQFF TGTGCCAGCAGCCCAGGGGGGACACTCTCCTACAATGAGCAGTTCTTC
TRBD2 NA TRBJ2-2 TRBV10-3 CAISEPGLAGPNTGELFF TGTGCCATCAGTGAACCGGGACTAGCGGGGCCAAACACCGGGGAGCTGTTTTTT
NA NA TRBJ2-5 TRBV12-3/TRBV12-4 CASSLWTVQETQYF TGTGCCAGCAGTTTATGGACGGTACAAGAGACCCAGTACTTC
NA few TRBJ1-3 TRBV12-3/TRBV12-4 CASSLWPSIGNTIYF TGTGCCAGCAGCTTGTGGCCTTCCATTGGAAACACCATATATTTT
NA few TRBJ2-3 TRBV5-1 CASSLRTLSGDTQYF TGCGCCAGCAGCTTGCGGACCCTATCTGGAGATACGCAGTATTTT
NA NA TRBJ2-5 TRBV11-1 CASSHLLPGETQYF TGTGCCAGCAGCCACCTCTTGCCAGGGGAGACCCAGTACTTC
NA NA TRBJ2-7 TRBV7-9 CASSFGDDSYEQYF TGTGCCAGCAGCTTCGGTGATGACTCCTACGAGCAGTACTTC
NA NA TRBJ2-2 TRBV7-8 CASSLVQDARGTGELFF TGTGCCAGCAGCTTAGTTCAAGACGCCCGGGGCACCGGGGAGCTGTTTTTT
NA few TRBJ2-7 TRBV27 CASSLSGAGGQYEQYF TGTGCCAGCAGTTTATCGGGCGCGGGGGGACAGTACGAGCAGTACTTC
NA NA TRBJ1-5 TRBV27 CASSLFSGVQPQHF TGTGCCAGCAGTTTATTTAGCGGGGTCCAGCCCCAGCATTTT
TRBD1 NA TRBJ1-5 TRBV11-2 CASSSTRGGRNQPQHF TGTGCCAGCAGCTCCACTAGAGGGGGCCGCAATCAGCCCCAGCATTTT
NA NA TRBJ2-1 TRBV4-2 CASSPATIHNEQFF TGTGCCAGCAGCCCGGCCACGATACACAATGAGCAGTTCTTC
TRBD1 NA TRBJ1-5 TRBV12-3/TRBV12-4 CASSLTGNANQPQHF TGTGCCAGCAGCTTGACAGGGAATGCGAATCAGCCCCAGCATTTT
NA NA TRBJ2-1 TRBV7-8 CASSPFIGENEQFF TGTGCCAGCAGCCCATTTATAGGCGAAAATGAGCAGTTCTTC
NA many TRBJ1-1 TRBV7-9 CASSPPGYTEAFF TGTGCCAGCAGCCCCCCAGGGTACACTGAAGCTTTCTTT
NA few TRBJ2-4 TRBV12-3/TRBV12-4 CASSRAGNIQYF TGTGCCAGCAGCCGGGCCGGGAACATTCAGTACTTC
NA few TRBJ1-2 TRBV6-5 CASSYGEGGYGYTF TGTGCCAGCAGTTACGGGGAAGGAGGCTATGGCTACACCTTC
TRBD1 NA TRBJ1-4 TRBV4-2 CASSPGRDRVEKLFF TGTGCCAGCAGCCCGGGGCGGGACAGGGTTGAAAAACTGTTTTTT
TRBD1 NA TRBJ1-2 TRBV20-1 CSARLDRGRNGYTF TGCAGTGCTCGTTTGGACAGGGGGCGGAATGGCTACACCTTC
NA few TRBJ1-2 TRBV6-1 CASSDRYATYGYTF TGTGCCAGCAGTGATAGGTACGCAACCTATGGCTACACCTTC
NA NA TRBJ2-1 TRBV20-1 CSAGAVRTPSYNEQFF TGCAGTGCTGGGGCGGTTAGGACCCCGTCCTACAATGAGCAGTTCTTC
TRBD1 few TRBJ1-1 TRBV20-1 CSARWTGWTNTEAFF TGCAGTGCCAGATGGACAGGGTGGACGAACACTGAAGCTTTCTTT
TRBD1 NA TRBJ2-1 TRBV20-1 CSAVSSGGVYNEQFF TGCAGTGCTGTCTCGTCAGGGGGAGTCTACAATGAGCAGTTCTTC
NA NA TRBJ2-2 TRBV20-1 CSASRPGPNTGELFF TGCAGTGCTAGTAGGCCCGGCCCCAACACCGGGGAGCTGTTTTTT
NA NA TRBJ2-7 TRBV29-1 CSVVTGSYEQYF TGCAGCGTTGTTACAGGGTCCTACGAGCAGTACTTC
NA NA TRBJ1-1 TRBV12-3/TRBV12-4 CASTTTGRMNTEAFF TGTGCCAGCACTACTACGGGGAGGATGAACACTGAAGCTTTCTTT
TRBD1 few TRBJ2-7 TRBV4-2 CASSQAYRGSYEQYF TGTGCCAGCAGCCAAGCCTACAGGGGCTCCTACGAGCAGTACTTC
NA many TRBJ1-6 TRBV27 CASSREASSYNSPLHF TGTGCCAGCAGCCGGGAGGCGAGCTCCTATAATTCACCCCTCCACTTT
NA few TRBJ2-7 TRBV12-5 CASGDRDYSYEQYF TGTGCTAGTGGGGACAGGGACTATTCCTACGAGCAGTACTTC
TRBD1 few TRBJ2-1 TRBV5-4 CASSLDSRGTGVVREQFF TGTGCCAGCAGCTTGGATAGCCGCGGGACAGGGGTCGTTAGGGAGCAGTTCTTC
TRBD1 NA TRBJ1-2 TRBV6-1 CASTDLPGTENIYGYTF TGTGCCAGCACCGACCTACCAGGGACAGAAAATATCTATGGCTACACCTTC
NA few TRBJ1-6 TRBV27 CASSPDQRGRPLHF TGTGCCAGCAGTCCAGATCAAAGGGGACGGCCCCTCCACTTT
NA NA TRBJ1-1 TRBV29-1 CSAFPPDRNTEAFF TGCAGCGCTTTTCCCCCAGACAGAAACACTGAAGCTTTCTTT
TRBD1 NA TRBJ1-2 TRBV27 CASSETGGGGYTF TGTGCCAGCAGTGAAACAGGGGGCGGTGGCTACACCTTC
TRBD1 NA TRBJ1-1 TRBV3-1 CASSQGRGRPEAFF TGTGCCAGCAGCCAAGGTAGGGGGCGTCCTGAAGCTTTCTTT
NA many TRBJ1-3 TRBV4-2 CASSLNREITGNTIYF TGTGCCAGCAGCCTAAACAGGGAAATCACTGGAAACACCATATATTTT
NA NA TRBJ2-5 TRBV25-1 CATQLGTQYF TGTGCCACCCAGCTGGGGACCCAGTACTTC
NA few TRBJ1-1 TRBV12-3/TRBV12-4 CASSPPRGGGTEAFF TGTGCCAGCTCACCTCCCCGTGGGGGGGGCACTGAAGCTTTCTTT
NA NA TRBJ2-1 TRBV7-9 CASSAGENEQFF TGTGCCAGCAGCGCCGGGGAGAATGAGCAGTTCTTC